This is a list of T cell receptor beta chains from one sample in a study of blood T cell repertoires in COVID-19. Profiled with immunoSEQ multiplex PCR; TCRdb holds only in-frame clones, not every one. The sample carries under 450,000 clones, about 86% recorded once. The sample consisted of peripheral blood. The source of these receptors is a woman in her sixties or seventies with COVID-19, enrolled during active disease. Each CDR3 is given without its conserved first and last residue.

>TRBV2|12
ASLQGLGAEGYT
>TRBV7-6|16
ASGTPGQGAIGNTEAF
>TRBV6-6|11
ASSYTTNNEQF
>TRBV18|13
ASSPPGESGETQY
>TRBV7-6|9
ASRVEETQY
>TRBV2|15
ASKANLILSGANVLT
>TRBV6-5|11
ASRTDYNSPLH
>TRBV9|13
ASSDGGGINEKLF
>TRBV7-3|11
ASNAVGVDGYT
>TRBV12-5|15
ASGSPLRGGSYNEQF
>TRBV4-1|16
ASSQVGGTSGAYNEQF
>TRBV5-4|12
ASRPQGAQETQY
>TRBV5-1|13
ASSFSGGGGYGYT
>TRBV5-5|12
ASSLGRRNTEAF
>TRBV28|15
ASSLVQGDWSNQPQH
>TRBV6-2/TRBV6-3|13
ASSFTSGAREEQF
>TRBV3-1/TRBV3-2|11
ASSQGGFYGYT